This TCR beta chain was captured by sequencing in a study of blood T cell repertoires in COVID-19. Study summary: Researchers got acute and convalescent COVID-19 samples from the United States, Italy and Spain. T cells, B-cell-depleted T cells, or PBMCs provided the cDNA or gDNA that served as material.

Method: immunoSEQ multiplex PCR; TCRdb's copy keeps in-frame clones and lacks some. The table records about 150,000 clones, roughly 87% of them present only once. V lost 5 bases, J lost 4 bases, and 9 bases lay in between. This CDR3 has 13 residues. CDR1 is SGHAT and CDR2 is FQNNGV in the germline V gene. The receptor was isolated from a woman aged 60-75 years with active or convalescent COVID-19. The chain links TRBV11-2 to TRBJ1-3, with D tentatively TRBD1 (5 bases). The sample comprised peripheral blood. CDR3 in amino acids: CASSLGPGNTIYF. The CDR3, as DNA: TGTGCCAGCAGCCTGGGGCCCGGAAACACCATATATTTT.